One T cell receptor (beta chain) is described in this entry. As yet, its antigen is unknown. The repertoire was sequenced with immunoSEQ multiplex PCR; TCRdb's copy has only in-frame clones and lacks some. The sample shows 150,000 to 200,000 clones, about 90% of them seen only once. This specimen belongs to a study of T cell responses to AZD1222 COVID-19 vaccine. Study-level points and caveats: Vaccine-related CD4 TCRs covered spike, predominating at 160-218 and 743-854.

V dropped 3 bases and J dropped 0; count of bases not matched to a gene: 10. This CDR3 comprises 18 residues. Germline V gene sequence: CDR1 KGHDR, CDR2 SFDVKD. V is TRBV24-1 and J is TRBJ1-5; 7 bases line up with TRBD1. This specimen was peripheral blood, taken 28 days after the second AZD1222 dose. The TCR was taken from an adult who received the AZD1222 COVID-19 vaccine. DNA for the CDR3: TGTGCCACCAGTGATGCGACTTCCGGGACAGCTAGCAATCAGCCCCAGCATTTT. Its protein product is CATSDATSGTASNQPQHF.